The source of this TCR beta chain is a study of blood T cells in healthy people across ages. Study-wide results and caveats: Diversity estimated from one million T cells was considered an underestimate.

Germline V CDR1 and CDR2: MGHDK, SYGVNS. This CDR3 has 14 amino acids. Each donor had approximately 10 milliliters of peripheral blood drawn. As to this clonotype: The antigen remains undetermined. Sequence at one end of the junction differs from germline and may be a read error.

Alongside a J-beta primer mix, a sample-barcoded 5' primer served in a second PCR lasting 7 to 11 cycles. MiXCR was run by TCRdb on the 5' RACE reads, yielding one entry per CDR3 protein. The profile shows about 1.5 million distinct CDR3 sequences, about 45% of them singletons. V usage is TRBV25-1 and J usage is TRBJ2-7; a possible D gene is TRBD2 (6 bases). This sequence was found in a young woman in good health. Specimen: blood. The DNA for the CDR3 is TGTGCCGGCAGTGAATTGCACGGGAGTGGCGAGCAGTACTTC. This gives the protein CAGSELHGSGEQYF.